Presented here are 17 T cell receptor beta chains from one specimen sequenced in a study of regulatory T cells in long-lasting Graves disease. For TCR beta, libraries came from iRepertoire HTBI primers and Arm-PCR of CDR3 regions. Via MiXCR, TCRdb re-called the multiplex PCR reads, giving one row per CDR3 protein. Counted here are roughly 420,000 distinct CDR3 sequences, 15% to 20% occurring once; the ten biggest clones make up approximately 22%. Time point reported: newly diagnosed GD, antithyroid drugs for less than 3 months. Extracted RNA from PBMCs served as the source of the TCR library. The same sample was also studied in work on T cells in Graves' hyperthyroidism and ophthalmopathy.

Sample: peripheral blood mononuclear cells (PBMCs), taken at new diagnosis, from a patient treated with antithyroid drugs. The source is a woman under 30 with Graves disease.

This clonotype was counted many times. CDR3: CASSAHRGEQYF. CDR3 DNA sequence: TGTGCCAGCAGTGCGCATAGGGGCGAGCAGTACTTC. V and J are TRBV6-2 or TRBV6-3 and TRBJ2-7, with a tentative D call TRBD1 (5 bases). The CDR3 covers 12 residues. Looked up from germline, CDR1 is MNHEY and CDR2 is SVGEGT. The germline V and J ends were trimmed by 5 bases and 6 bases, with 11 bases remaining between them.

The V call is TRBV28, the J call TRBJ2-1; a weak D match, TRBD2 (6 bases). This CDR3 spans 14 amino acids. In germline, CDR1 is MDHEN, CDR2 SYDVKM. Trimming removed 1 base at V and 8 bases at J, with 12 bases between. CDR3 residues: CASSLYWRVDEQFF. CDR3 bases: TGTGCCAGCAGTTTATACTGGAGGGTTGATGAGCAGTTCTTC.

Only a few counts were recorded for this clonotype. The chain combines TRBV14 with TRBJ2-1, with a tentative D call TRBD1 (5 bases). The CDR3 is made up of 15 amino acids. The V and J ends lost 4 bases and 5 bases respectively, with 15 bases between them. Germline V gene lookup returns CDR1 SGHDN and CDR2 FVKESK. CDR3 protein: CASSRRGRVHNEQFF. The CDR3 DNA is TGTGCCAGCAGCCGAAGAGGCAGGGTCCACAATGAGCAGTTCTTC. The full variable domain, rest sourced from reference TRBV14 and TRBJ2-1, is EAGVTQFPSHSVIEKGQTVTLRCDPISGHDNLYWYRRVMGKEIKFLLHFVKESKQDESGMPNNRFLAERTGGTYSTLKVQPAELEDSGVYFCASSRRGRVHNEQFFGPGTRLTVL.

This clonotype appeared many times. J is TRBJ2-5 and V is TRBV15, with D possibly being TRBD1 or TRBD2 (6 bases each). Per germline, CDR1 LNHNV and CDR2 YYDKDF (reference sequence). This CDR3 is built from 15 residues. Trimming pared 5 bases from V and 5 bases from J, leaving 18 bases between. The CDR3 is CATSSGGHQRETQYF. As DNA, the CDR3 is TGTGCCACCAGCTCCGGGGGACACCAGAGGGAGACCCAGTACTTC.

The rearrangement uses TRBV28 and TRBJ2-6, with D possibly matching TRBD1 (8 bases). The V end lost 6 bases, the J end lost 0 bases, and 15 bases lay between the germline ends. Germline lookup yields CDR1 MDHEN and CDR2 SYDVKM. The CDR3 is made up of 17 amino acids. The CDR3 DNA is TGTGCCAGCAGGACAGGGGAGGGGAACTCTGGGGCCAACGTCCTGACTTTC. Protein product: CASRTGEGNSGANVLTF. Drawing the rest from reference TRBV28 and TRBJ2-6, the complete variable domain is DVKVTQSSRYLVKRTGEKVFLECVQDMDHENMFWYRQDPGLGLRLIYFSYDVKMKEKGDIPEGYSVSREKKERFSLILESASTNQTSMYLCASRTGEGNSGANVLTFGAGSRLTVL.

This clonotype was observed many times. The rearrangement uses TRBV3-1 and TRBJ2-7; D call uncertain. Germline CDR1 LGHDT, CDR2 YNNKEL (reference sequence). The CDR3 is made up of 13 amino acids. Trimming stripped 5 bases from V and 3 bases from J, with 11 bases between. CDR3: CASSDARDYEQYF. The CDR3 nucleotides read TGTGCCAGCAGCGACGCACGTGACTACGAGCAGTACTTC.

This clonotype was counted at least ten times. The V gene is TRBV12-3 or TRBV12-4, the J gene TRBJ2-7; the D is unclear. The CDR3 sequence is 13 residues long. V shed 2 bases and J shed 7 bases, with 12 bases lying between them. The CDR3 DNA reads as TGTGCCAGCAGTTTAAGAGAACCCCTGGAGCAGTACTTC. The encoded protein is CASSLREPLEQYF.

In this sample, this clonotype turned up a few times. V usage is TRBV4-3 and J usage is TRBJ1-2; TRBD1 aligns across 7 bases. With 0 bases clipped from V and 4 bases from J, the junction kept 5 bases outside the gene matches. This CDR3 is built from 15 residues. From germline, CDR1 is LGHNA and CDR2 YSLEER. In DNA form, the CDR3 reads TGCGCCAGCAGCCAAGACCAGACAGGGAGCTATGGCTACACCTTC. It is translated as CASSQDQTGSYGYTF.

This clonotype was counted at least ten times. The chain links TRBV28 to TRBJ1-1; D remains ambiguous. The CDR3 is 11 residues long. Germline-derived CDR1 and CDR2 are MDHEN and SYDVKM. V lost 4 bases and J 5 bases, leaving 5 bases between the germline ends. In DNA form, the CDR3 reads TGTGCCAGCAGTTCTCCGACTGAAGCTTTCTTT. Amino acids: CASSSPTEAFF.

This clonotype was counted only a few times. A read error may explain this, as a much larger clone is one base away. Here the CDR3 reads CATSDRISGKLDEQFF. For the CDR3, the DNA is TGTGCCACCAGTGACCGGATTAGCGGGAAACTTGATGAGCAGTTCTTC. The chain uses TRBV24-1 and TRBJ2-1, with 8 bases aligning to TRBD2. Per the germline V gene, CDR1 is KGHDR and CDR2 is SFDVKD. Trimming took 4 bases from V and 8 from J; bases not matched to a gene: 12. The CDR3 sequence is 16 residues long.

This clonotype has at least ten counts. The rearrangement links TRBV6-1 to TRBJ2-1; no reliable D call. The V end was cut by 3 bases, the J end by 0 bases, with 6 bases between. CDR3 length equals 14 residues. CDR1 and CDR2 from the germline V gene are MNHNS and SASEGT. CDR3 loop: CASSDMSSYNEQFF. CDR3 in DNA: TGTGCCAGCAGTGACATGAGCTCCTACAATGAGCAGTTCTTC.

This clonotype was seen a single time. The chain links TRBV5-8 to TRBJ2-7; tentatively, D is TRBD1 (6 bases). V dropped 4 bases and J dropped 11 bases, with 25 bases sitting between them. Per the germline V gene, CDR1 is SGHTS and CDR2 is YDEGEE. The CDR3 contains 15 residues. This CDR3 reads CASSLTGTTHRGEYF. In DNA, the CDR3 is TGTGCCAGCAGCCTCACCGGGACAACCCACCGAGGGGAGTACTTC.

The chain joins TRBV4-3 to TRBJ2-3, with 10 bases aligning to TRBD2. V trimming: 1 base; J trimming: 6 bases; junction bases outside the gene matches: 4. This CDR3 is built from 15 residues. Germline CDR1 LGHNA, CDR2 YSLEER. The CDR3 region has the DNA TGCGCCAGCAGCCAAGGTAGCGGGAGGAAGGATACGCAGTATTTT. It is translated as CASSQGSGRKDTQYF.

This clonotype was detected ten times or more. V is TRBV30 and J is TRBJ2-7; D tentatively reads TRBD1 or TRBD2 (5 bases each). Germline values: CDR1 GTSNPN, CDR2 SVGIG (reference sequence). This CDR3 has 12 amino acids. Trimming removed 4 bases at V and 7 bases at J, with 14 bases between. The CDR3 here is CAWNGGVGEQYF. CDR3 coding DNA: TGTGCCTGGAATGGGGGAGTGGGGGAGCAGTACTTC.

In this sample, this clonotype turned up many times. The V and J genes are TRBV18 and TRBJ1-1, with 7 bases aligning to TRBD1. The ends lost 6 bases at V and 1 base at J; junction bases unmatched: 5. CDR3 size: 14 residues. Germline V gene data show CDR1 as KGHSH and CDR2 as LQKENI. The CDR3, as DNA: TGTGCCAGCTCGAGACAGGGCACGAACACTGAAGCTTTCTTT. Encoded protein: CASSRQGTNTEAFF.

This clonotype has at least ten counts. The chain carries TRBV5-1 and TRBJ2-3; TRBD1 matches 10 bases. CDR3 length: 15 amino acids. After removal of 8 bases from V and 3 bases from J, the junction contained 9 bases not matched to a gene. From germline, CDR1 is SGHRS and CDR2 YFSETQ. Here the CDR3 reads CASYDRGRVTDTQYF. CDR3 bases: TGCGCCAGTTACGACAGGGGGCGAGTAACAGATACGCAGTATTTT.

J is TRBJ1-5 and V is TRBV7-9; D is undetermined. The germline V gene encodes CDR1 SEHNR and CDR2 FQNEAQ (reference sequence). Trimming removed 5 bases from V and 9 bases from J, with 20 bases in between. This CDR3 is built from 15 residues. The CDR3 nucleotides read TGTGCCAGCAGCAAGGACGGGGAAAATCGGCGGCCCCAGCATTTT. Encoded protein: CASSKDGENRRPQHF.